Reported below is one T cell receptor beta chain. Its target is not known. The data were obtained in a study of cytomegalovirus exposure and HLA in healthy donors. Study-level findings and limits: TCR beta chain V- and J-gene trimming was linked, in a later analysis, to a missense variant in DCLRE1C. TCR beta V segments were, for the most part, productive about 87% or about 30% of the time in an earlier analysis.

The V gene lost 5 bases and the J gene lost 4 bases, with 14 bases spanning the gap. Germline V CDR1 and CDR2: LNHNV, YYDKDF (reference sequence). The CDR3 sequence is 14 residues long. The PCR employed 60 Vbeta primers together with 13 Jbeta primers. TCRdb's table, derived via immunoSEQ multiplex PCR, lists solely in-frame clones and lacks some. The top ten clones hold under 3% of a sample with more than 80,000 clones, 65% to 75% of them seen once. Sequencing was carried out using PBMCs. This TCR came from a female donor in good health and CMV-seropositive. The genes are TRBV15 and TRBJ1-1; no reliable D call. The CDR3 DNA follows: TGTGCCACCAGCTCCCTGGGTGGCGGCACTGAAGCTTTCTTT. Residues: CATSSLGGGTEAFF.